This T cell receptor beta chain was captured by sequencing in a study of T cell responses to AZD1222 COVID-19 vaccine. As for this clone: Its specificity is unknown.

Measured with immunoSEQ multiplex PCR; TCRdb has only the in-frame clones, and not every one. This sample has some 160,000 clones, with 93% found just once. Study conclusions and caveats: Mapped onto spike, vaccine-associated CD4 TCRs spanned it and were dominant at 160-218 and 743-854. Reportedly, nearly half of unique spike TCRs recognized epitopes outside B.1.351/B.1.1.7 mutations. Most donors were white British and more were female, and clonal diversity was possibly underestimated. A rise in Spike-specific TCR breadth and depth followed two AZD1222 doses.

Trimming removed 5 bases from V and 0 bases from J, with 11 bases in between. There are 15 residues in the CDR3. Germline V gene sequence: CDR1 SGHAT, CDR2 FQNNGV. This clonotype originated in an adult in good health. The chain couples TRBV11-2 to TRBJ1-3; unclear D gene. This specimen consisted of peripheral blood, obtained on day 0 of AZD1222 vaccination. CDR3 bases: TGTGCCAGCAGCCCTTACATGAACTCTGGAAACACCATATATTTT. The encoded protein is CASSPYMNSGNTIYF.